The 12 T cell receptor beta chains in this list originate from one sample, sequenced in a study of shared clonotypes between healthy human individuals. Using immunoSEQ multiplex PCR, the repertoire was profiled, and TCRdb retains in-frame clones only, with some absent. The sample lists millions of clones, roughly 95% occurring once. Sequencing used naive CD4+ T cells sorted from blood. Subset defined: CD45RA+ positively selected. The source is a man aged 18 to 30 in good health.

The CDR3 protein is CAISEGGEGAKNIQYF. CDR3 in DNA: TGTGCCATCAGTGAGGGAGGGGAAGGGGCCAAAAACATTCAGTACTTC. The chain carries TRBV10-3 and TRBJ2-4; TRBD2 might be the D (6 bases). The germline gives CDR1 ENHRY, CDR2 SYGVKD. Trimming shortened V by 2 bases and J by 1 base, and 12 bases separated the two germline ends. The CDR3 has 16 amino acids.

The chain uses TRBV2 and TRBJ1-5; no clear D gene. The ends were cut back, 2 bases at V and 1 base at J, with 12 bases in the middle. The CDR3 runs to 16 residues. CDR1 and CDR2 (germline): SNHLY, FYNNEI. The DNA for the CDR3 is TGTGCCAGCAGTGAAAGCGGTCGGGGAAGCAATCAGCCCCAGCATTTT. Amino acid sequence: CASSESGRGSNQPQHF.

The chain has TRBV5-1 and TRBJ2-7; D possibly matches TRBD1 or TRBD2 (5 bases each). Germline V gene lookup returns CDR1 SGHRS and CDR2 YFSETQ. Trimming took 4 bases from V and 4 from J, leaving 15 bases between them. The CDR3 sequence is 14 residues long. The chain's CDR3 is CASSATGARYEQYF. The DNA for the CDR3 is TGCGCCAGCAGCGCAACCGGGGCCCGATACGAGCAGTACTTC.

The CDR3 loop reads CASSESTGGYGYTF. CDR3 DNA sequence: TGCGCCAGCAGTGAGTCGACGGGGGGCTATGGCTACACCTTC. The chain employs TRBV10-2 and TRBJ1-2; perhaps TRBD1 as D (5 bases). This CDR3 has 14 amino acids. CDR1 is WSHSY, CDR2 SAAADI, per germline. The ends were cut back, 0 bases at V and 4 bases at J, with 9 bases in the middle.

V usage is TRBV12-5 and J usage is TRBJ2-7; D gene ambiguous. Trimming removed 4 bases from V and 4 bases from J, with 2 bases in between. CDR1 and CDR2 (germline): LGHNT, FRNRAP. This CDR3 is built from 10 residues. The CDR3 spells CASGSYEQYF. CDR3 sequence (DNA): TGTGCTAGTGGTTCTTACGAGCAGTACTTC.

J is TRBJ1-4 and V is TRBV10-2; D unclear. This CDR3 spans 11 amino acids. CDR1 and CDR2 (germline): WSHSY, SAAADI. The germline V and J ends were trimmed by 10 bases and 5 bases, with 8 bases remaining between them. The CDR3 loop reads CATRKNEKLFF. In DNA, the CDR3 is TGCGCCACCCGAAAAAATGAAAAACTGTTTTTT.

As DNA, the CDR3 is TGTGCCAGCAGTTTAGAACTGGGCAACACCGGGGAGCTGTTTTTT. Its translation is CASSLELGNTGELFF. V usage is TRBV27 and J usage is TRBJ2-2, with D unclear. Germline V gives CDR1 MNHEY, CDR2 SMNVEV (reference sequence). This CDR3 is built from 15 residues. V lost 2 bases and J lost 2, with 9 bases in between.

V and J are TRBV2 and TRBJ2-2; possible D gene TRBD1, 6 bases. The CDR3 consists of 13 residues. V lost 6 bases and J 4 bases, leaving 9 bases between the germline ends. Germline CDR1 and CDR2: SNHLY and FYNNEI. The CDR3 loop is CASRRGSTGELFF. CDR3 bases: TGTGCCAGCAGAAGGGGGAGCACCGGGGAGCTGTTTTTT. Using reference TRBV2 and TRBJ2-2 for the parts outside the CDR3, the full variable domain is EPEVTQTPSHQVTQMGQEVILRCVPISNHLYFYWYRQILGQKVEFLVSFYNNEISEKSEIFDDQFSVERPDGSNFTLKIRSTKLEDSAMYFCASRRGSTGELFFGEGSRLTVL.

The V gene is TRBV18, the J gene TRBJ1-2; D is unclear. Trimming removed 1 base at V and 0 bases at J, with 9 bases between. The CDR3 has 15 residues. The germline CDR1 and CDR2 sequences are KGHSH and LQKENI. CDR3: CASSPRAAANYGYTF. DNA of the CDR3: TGTGCCAGCTCACCACGCGCCGCAGCTAACTATGGCTACACCTTC.

The CDR3 DNA follows: TGTGCCAGCAGACCCGGGGGTACCTCTGGAAACACCATATATTTT. It encodes CASRPGGTSGNTIYF. This chain connects TRBV6-1 to TRBJ1-3, with D maybe TRBD1 (5 bases). The CDR3 contains 15 residues. V was shortened by 6 bases and J by 0 bases, with 12 bases between the two germline ends. Per germline, CDR1 MNHNS and CDR2 SASEGT.

The chain recombines TRBV19 with TRBJ2-4; TRBD2 is a possible D gene (5 bases). Per the germline V gene, CDR1 is LNHDA and CDR2 is SQIVND (reference sequence). V lost 4 bases to trimming and J lost 2 bases, with 9 bases between them. The CDR3 extends over 14 amino acids. The CDR3 sequence is CASSSGLSKNIQYF. The CDR3 DNA sequence: TGTGCCAGTAGTAGCGGGTTATCCAAAAACATTCAGTACTTC. The full variable domain, its missing parts supplied by reference TRBV19 and TRBJ2-4, is DGGITQSPKYLFRKEGQNVTLSCEQNLNHDAMYWYRQDPGQGLRLIYYSQIVNDFQKGDIAEGYSVSREKKESFPLTVTSAQKNPTAFYLCASSSGLSKNIQYFGAGTRLSVL.

The chain joins TRBV18 to TRBJ2-2; D possibly matches TRBD1 or TRBD2 (5 bases each). This CDR3 is built from 15 residues. Germline CDR1 reads KGHSH; CDR2 reads LQKENI. Trimming stripped 8 bases from V and 7 bases from J, with 20 bases between. The CDR3 DNA is TGTGCCAGCGTAAGGACACGGGGTTCTGGCGGGGAGCTGTTTTTT. It translates to CASVRTRGSGGELFF.